This TCR beta chain was obtained from a study of identical twins. Notes on the study in general: Out-of-frame alpha sequences shared between twins exhibited an excess of low generation probability.

This clonotype has a handful of counts. Its antigen is not known. V lost 3 bases and J lost 7; bases outside the gene matches: 6. The CDR3 contains 15 residues. In germline, CDR1 is MNHEY, CDR2 SMNVEV (reference sequence). A single record per CDR3 protein comes from TCRdb applying MiXCR to the 5' RACE reads. The table records more than 200,000 distinct CDR3 sequences, around 9.6% of them present only once. The sequenced sample was memory (CD45RO+) T cells sorted from blood. The chain combines TRBV27 with TRBJ2-2, with 9 nucleotides matching TRBD1. The source of this sequence is a woman under 30 in good health. CDR3 loop: CASSLEGQGGGELFF. The CDR3 nucleotides read TGTGCCAGCAGTTTGGAGGGACAGGGAGGCGGGGAGCTGTTTTTT.